A single sample gave rise to the 2 T cell receptor beta chains below, sequenced in a study of blood T cell repertoires in COVID-19. Generated by immunoSEQ multiplex PCR, the TCRdb table keeps only in-frame clones and is missing some. In the table there are around 140,000 clones, roughly four fifths of which are singletons. The sample comprised peripheral blood. All receptors come from a human donor in a cohort sampled during active COVID-19.

This chain joins TRBV5-1 and TRBJ2-5; D gene unclear. Germline V lookup: CDR1 SGHRS, CDR2 YFSETQ. This CDR3 comprises 17 residues. Trimming left V 0 bases short and J 2 bases short, with 17 bases between. CDR3 region: CASSLAGALPPQETQYF. The CDR3 nucleotides read TGCGCCAGCAGCTTGGCCGGTGCCTTACCCCCTCAAGAGACCCAGTACTTC.

The chain joins TRBV24-1 to TRBJ2-1, with 7 positions matching TRBD2. Losses at the gene ends were 5 bases for V and 0 bases for J; bases not matched to a gene: 6. The CDR3 is 16 residues long. The germline V gene has CDR1 KGHDR and CDR2 SFDVKD. CDR3 sequence: CATSGEGKSSYNEQFF. For the CDR3, the DNA is TGTGCCACCAGTGGGGAGGGGAAGAGCTCCTACAATGAGCAGTTCTTC.